The clone carrying this T cell receptor beta chain was found once. Its matching antigen is unknown. This sample stems from a study of cytomegalovirus exposure and HLA in healthy donors. The study's findings and limits: Reports showed the classifier diagnosing cytomegalovirus status with high specificity and sensitivity. Productive status was seen about 90% or about 30% of the time for most TCR beta V segments in an earlier analysis. The records held CMV serostatus as the only immune exposure information.

The PCR made use of 60 Vbeta and 13 Jbeta primers. In the original analysis: Some 11 million of the roughly 80 million unique TCR beta chains counted in a later analysis were shared. Libraries were prepared by immunoSEQ multiplex PCR; TCRdb keeps only in-frame clonotypes and omits some of them. V and J calls and clone size are those listed in that table; D and trimming were worked out from the DNA. Of about 130,000 clones listed, 77% are singletons. V dropped 7 bases and J dropped 0 bases, with 7 bases sitting between them. Germline V gene lookup returns CDR1 MNHNS and CDR2 SASEGT. There are 14 residues in the CDR3.

The source is a woman in her thirties or forties in good health and CMV-seronegative. Sequencing was performed on PBMCs. The chain recombines TRBV6-1 with TRBJ1-6; D not resolved. For the CDR3, the DNA is TGTGCCAGCATCGGGTCCTCCTATAATTCACCCCTCCACTTT. It is translated as CASIGSSYNSPLHF.